This entry features one T cell receptor beta chain sequence. The CDR3 length is 14 residues. CDR1 and CDR2 from the germline V gene are SGHKS and YYEKEE (reference sequence). V shed 1 base and J 6 bases; nucleotides not matched to a gene: 7. The data are from a study of OX40 agonist ivuxolimab in advanced cancers. This table comes from immunoSEQ multiplex PCR, and its TCRdb copy is limited to in-frame clones, with some not included. The table records about 74,000 clones, almost 85% of them present only once. This clonotype was sampled from an adult with an advanced solid tumor such as melanoma, head and neck, liver or kidney cancer. The starting material was CD4+ or CD8+ T cells sorted from blood, obtained in a trial of the OX40 agonist ivuxolimab. The chain recombines TRBV5-5 with TRBJ2-7; TRBD2 matches 7 bases. CDR3: CASSLSLAATEQYF. The CDR3 bases are TGTGCCAGCAGCTTGAGTCTAGCGGCCACCGAGCAGTACTTC. Variable domain in full (rest from reference TRBV5-5 and TRBJ2-7): DAGVTQSPTHLIKTRGQQVTLRCSPISGHKSVSWYQQVLGQGPQFIFQYYEKEERGRGNFPDRFSARQFPNYSSELNVNALLLGDSALYLCASSLSLAATEQYFGPGTRLTVT.